The entry below gives a single TCR beta chain sequence along with its context. The antigen remains undetermined. This same CDR3 is encoded by further DNA sequences in the sample. Produced via immunoSEQ multiplex PCR; TCRdb's table is partial and in-frame only. The sample lists roughly 14,000 clones, over 75% seen once, with 7.5% to 8% in the top ten. These data come from a study of brain metastases from non-small cell lung cancer. Points from the study as a whole: TCR repertoires overlapped largely between brain metastases and matched primaries. T-cell infiltration was lower in brain metastases than primaries (P < 0.001). Compared with their matched primary tumors, around 60% of brain metastases showed expanded T-cell clones.

Per the germline V gene, CDR1 is SGHNT and CDR2 is YYREEE (reference sequence). CDR3 length: 13 amino acids. V gave up 1 base and J gave up 4 bases, with 8 bases separating them. Sequencing was carried out using primary lung tumor tissue. The chain carries TRBV5-4 and TRBJ1-1; D not resolved. This TCR was sampled from a donor at least 40 years old with non-small cell lung cancer. The CDR3 loop is CASSLTKATEAFF. For the CDR3, the DNA is TGTGCCAGCAGCTTGACAAAGGCCACTGAAGCTTTCTTT.